These T cell receptor beta chains were read from a single sample in a study of cytomegalovirus exposure and HLA in healthy donors. Clones were read by immunoSEQ multiplex PCR, and TCRdb kept only the in-frame ones, dropping some. The repertoire holds about 89,000 clones, around a tenth seen once, with 4.5% to 6% in the top ten. The sequencing sample was made of PBMCs. These receptors were collected from a man aged 50 to 60 in good health and CMV-seropositive. Both conserved end residues are part of each CDR3. Fields, in order: D gene, J gene, V gene, clone size, CDR3 protein, CDR3 DNA. A D gene is named only where the DNA matches it firmly. Size is stated for part of the rows, as once, few or many counts, or as a class when the clone is expanded.

>.|TRBJ2-3|TRBV7-2|.
CASSAPRLARQGDTQYF
TGTGCCAGCAGCGCCCCCCGCCTAGCGCGGCAAGGAGATACGCAGTATTTT
>.|TRBJ1-2|TRBV6-5|few
CASSSQGIYGYTF
TGTGCCAGCAGTTCCCAGGGAATCTATGGCTACACCTTC
>.|TRBJ2-1|TRBV27|.
CASSPETSRYNEQFF
TGTGCCAGCAGTCCAGAGACAAGTCGTTACAATGAGCAGTTCTTC
>.|TRBJ2-3|TRBV29-1|few
CSVEGDSTDTQYF
TGCAGCGTCGAGGGGGACAGCACAGATACGCAGTATTTT
>TRBD1|TRBJ1-5|TRBV19|few
CASRGQLYSNQPQHF
TGTGCCAGTAGGGGACAGCTCTATAGCAATCAGCCCCAGCATTTT
>TRBD1|TRBJ2-7|TRBV6-6|.
CASSYFDRGYEQYF
TGTGCCAGCAGTTACTTCGACAGGGGCTACGAGCAGTACTTC
>TRBD2|TRBJ2-2|TRBV9|.
CASSTPLAGANTGELFF
TGTGCCAGCAGCACCCCTTTAGCGGGAGCGAACACCGGGGAGCTGTTTTTT
>TRBD2|TRBJ2-2|TRBV10-3|once
CASGRDTGELFF
TGTGCCAGCGGGAGGGACACCGGGGAGCTGTTTTTT
>TRBD2|TRBJ2-1|TRBV19|many
CASSIELAPYNEQFF
TGTGCCAGTAGTATAGAACTAGCGCCCTACAATGAGCAGTTCTTC
>TRBD2|TRBJ2-3|TRBV15|.
CATSSRGREDTDTQYF
TGTGCCACCAGCTCCCGTGGGAGGGAGGACACAGATACGCAGTATTTT
>TRBD1|TRBJ1-2|TRBV10-3|few
CAIGGTGRTRGYTF
TGTGCCATCGGGGGGACAGGGAGGACGCGGGGCTACACCTTC
>.|TRBJ2-7|TRBV5-1|.
CASSLGHAGTYEQYF
TGCGCCAGCAGCTTGGGTCATGCGGGAACCTACGAGCAGTACTTC
>TRBD1|TRBJ1-2|TRBV11-2|few
CASSRDRGNYGYTF
TGTGCCAGCTCCCGGGACAGGGGTAACTATGGCTACACCTTC
>TRBD2|TRBJ2-1|TRBV27|.
CASRSLAGAYNEQFF
TGTGCCAGCCGCTCGCTAGCGGGAGCATACAATGAGCAGTTCTTC
>TRBD2|TRBJ2-1|TRBV7-3|.
CASSSSGGYNEQFF
TGTGCCAGCAGCTCTAGCGGGGGTTACAATGAGCAGTTCTTC
>.|TRBJ1-1|TRBV2|few
CASSEEGGQIGLNTEAFF
TGTGCCAGCAGTGAAGAAGGCGGTCAAATCGGGTTGAACACTGAAGCTTTCTTT
>TRBD2|TRBJ2-7|TRBV30|few
CAWRPGTSGNQYF
TGTGCCTGGAGACCCGGGACTAGCGGGAACCAGTACTTC
>TRBD1|TRBJ1-2|TRBV11-2|few
CASSFQTGGAYGYTF
TGTGCCAGCAGCTTCCAGACAGGGGGCGCTTATGGCTACACCTTC
>TRBD2|TRBJ2-7|TRBV28|.
CASSGGGGYEQYF
TGTGCCAGCTCCGGCGGCGGGGGCTACGAGCAGTACTTC
>.|TRBJ1-2|TRBV5-4|few
CASSDRGGRGYTF
TGTGCCAGCAGCGATCGGGGAGGAAGAGGCTACACCTTC
>TRBD1|TRBJ1-2|TRBV7-9|few
CASSPRTGNYGYTF
TGTGCCAGCAGCCCGAGGACAGGGAACTATGGCTACACCTTC
>.|TRBJ2-7|TRBV7-3|.
CASSLFAGPTYEQYF
TGTGCCAGCAGCTTATTTGCGGGTCCGACCTACGAGCAGTACTTC
>TRBD2|TRBJ2-3|TRBV2|.
CASRGLAGGLDTQYF
TGTGCCAGCAGAGGACTAGCGGGAGGGCTAGATACGCAGTATTTT
>TRBD2|TRBJ2-7|TRBV7-8|.
CASSLSSGSSYEQYF
TGTGCCAGCAGCTTATCCAGCGGGAGTTCCTACGAGCAGTACTTC
>TRBD1|TRBJ1-1|TRBV6-5|.
CASSYSMASGTAEAFF
TGTGCCAGCAGTTACTCGATGGCAAGTGGGACAGCTGAAGCTTTCTTT
>.|TRBJ2-3|TRBV6-5|.
CASSYLDTQYF
TGTGCCAGCAGTTACCTAGATACGCAGTATTTT
>TRBD1|TRBJ1-2|TRBV5-1|.
CASSFGQGGYGYTF
TGCGCCAGCAGCTTCGGACAGGGGGGCTATGGCTACACCTTC
>.|TRBJ1-5|TRBV15|few
CATSFSGTLNQPQHF
TGTGCCACCAGCTTCTCCGGGACACTCAATCAGCCCCAGCATTTT
>TRBD1|TRBJ2-7|TRBV29-1|few
CSVSTGGLDEQYF
TGCAGCGTTTCGACAGGGGGCTTGGACGAGCAGTACTTC
>TRBD1|TRBJ2-5|TRBV19|few
CASSPGTGQETQYF
TGTGCCAGTAGCCCCGGGACAGGCCAAGAGACCCAGTACTTC
>.|TRBJ1-6|TRBV6-1|few
CASRRVGDSPLHF
TGTGCCAGTAGGCGGGTAGGAGATTCACCCCTCCACTTT
>TRBD2|TRBJ2-2|TRBV7-9|.
CASSLLSGEALDTGELFF
TGTGCCAGCAGCTTATTGAGCGGGGAAGCGTTGGACACCGGGGAGCTGTTTTTT
>.|TRBJ1-5|TRBV5-4|few
CASEGYSNQPQHF
TGTGCCAGCGAGGGTTATAGCAATCAGCCCCAGCATTTT
>.|TRBJ1-1|TRBV27|.
CASSLQGMGTEAFF
TGTGCCAGCAGTTTACAGGGGATGGGGACTGAAGCTTTCTTT
>.|TRBJ2-5|TRBV4-1|few
CASSQTGTQETQYF
TGCGCCAGCAGCCAGACAGGTACCCAAGAGACCCAGTACTTC
>TRBD2|TRBJ2-7|TRBV27|few
CATRTLPGTRPYEQYF
TGTGCCACCCGTACTCTACCAGGGACTAGGCCCTACGAGCAGTACTTC
>TRBD2|TRBJ2-1|TRBV10-3|few
CAITGLADNEQFF
TGTGCCATTACGGGACTAGCGGACAATGAGCAGTTCTTC
>TRBD1|TRBJ2-7|TRBV4-2|.
CASSPETGGNEQYF
TGTGCCAGCAGCCCCGAGACAGGGGGCAACGAGCAGTACTTC